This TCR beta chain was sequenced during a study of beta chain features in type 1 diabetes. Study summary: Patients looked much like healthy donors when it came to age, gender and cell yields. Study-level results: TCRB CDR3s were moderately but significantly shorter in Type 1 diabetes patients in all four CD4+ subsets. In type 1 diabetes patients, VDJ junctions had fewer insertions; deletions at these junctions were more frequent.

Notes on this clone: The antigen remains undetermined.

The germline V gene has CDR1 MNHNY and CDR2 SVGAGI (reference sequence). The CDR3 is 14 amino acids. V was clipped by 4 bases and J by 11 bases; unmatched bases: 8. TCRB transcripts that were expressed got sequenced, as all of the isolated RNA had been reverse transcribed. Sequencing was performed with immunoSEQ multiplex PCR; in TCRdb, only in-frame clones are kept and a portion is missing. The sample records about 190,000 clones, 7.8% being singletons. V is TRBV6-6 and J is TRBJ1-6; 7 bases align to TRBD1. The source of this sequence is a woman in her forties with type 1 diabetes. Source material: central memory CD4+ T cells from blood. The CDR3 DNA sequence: TGTGCCAGCAGTTCACAACAGGGACAGACACCCCTCCACTTT. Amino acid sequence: CASSSQQGQTPLHF.